This T cell receptor (beta chain) is from a study of T cells after yellow fever vaccination. Whole-study context: With SMART-Seq v4 Ultra Low Input, the fractions containing low cell numbers were prepared. Study outcomes and limitations: Though weaker, the secondary response peaked faster, on day 5 versus 15.

They built TCR cDNA with 5'RACE template switching, a step that put in a universal primer site and UMIs. TCRdb reprocessed the 5' RACE reads with MiXCR, giving one entry per CDR3 protein. This table holds over 150,000 distinct CDR3 sequences, almost 7% found once. This clonotype was observed at least ten times. Its antigen is as yet unknown. This CDR3 comprises 14 residues. The V gene lost 3 bases and the J gene lost 3 bases, with 9 bases spanning the gap. Germline lookup yields CDR1 SGHTA and CDR2 FQGNSA. The chain is built from TRBV7-2 and TRBJ2-1, with a possible D match to TRBD1 (6 bases). The receptor was derived from a man between 18 and 29 years old who received the YFV17D yellow fever vaccine. The sequencing used CD4+ T cells sorted from PBMCs, collected 5 to 6 days after the first yellow fever vaccination. The CDR3 loop is CASSFRQVYNEQFF. The CDR3 DNA follows: TGTGCCAGCAGCTTTAGACAGGTCTACAATGAGCAGTTCTTC.